This TCR beta chain was captured in a study of cytotoxic CD8 clonotypes in ibrutinib-treated CLL. On the study more broadly: Averaging across samples gave roughly 280,000 productive templates and over 85,000 productive rearrangements.

Assay: immunoSEQ multiplex PCR; the TCRdb copy retains only in-frame clones and omits some. The sample shows 25,000 or so clones, roughly 60% of them seen only once. This clone has only one observation. The source was PBMCs, collected before ibrutinib treatment. The receptor comes from a human donor with chronic lymphocytic leukemia.

In DNA form, the CDR3 reads TGTGCCAGCAGTTACTCTCCGGGTGCCCCCTACGAGCAGTACTTC. Translating it yields CASSYSPGAPYEQYF. The chain combines TRBV6-5 with TRBJ2-7; D not resolved. The germline V gene has CDR1 MNHEY and CDR2 SVGAGI. This CDR3 spans 15 amino acids. The V and J ends lost 0 bases and 2 bases respectively, with 11 bases between them.